This T cell receptor (beta chain) came from a study of T cell responses to AZD1222 COVID-19 vaccine. Using immunoSEQ multiplex PCR, the repertoire was profiled, and TCRdb retains in-frame clones only, with some absent. Among about 160,000 clones listed, roughly 90% were seen once. CDR3 length: 14 residues. The germline CDR1 and CDR2 sequences are SGHDN and FVKESK. V lost 2 bases and J 8 bases, leaving 12 bases between the germline ends. This clone was observed a few times. The origin of this receptor is an adult who received the AZD1222 COVID-19 vaccine. The chain joins TRBV14 to TRBJ1-4; TRBD1 is a possible D gene (5 bases). Sequencing was performed on peripheral blood, taken 28 days after the second AZD1222 dose. The CDR3 coding sequence is TGTGCCAGCAGCCAACTCAGGGTCCAGGAAAAACTGTTTTTT. Protein sequence: CASSQLRVQEKLFF.